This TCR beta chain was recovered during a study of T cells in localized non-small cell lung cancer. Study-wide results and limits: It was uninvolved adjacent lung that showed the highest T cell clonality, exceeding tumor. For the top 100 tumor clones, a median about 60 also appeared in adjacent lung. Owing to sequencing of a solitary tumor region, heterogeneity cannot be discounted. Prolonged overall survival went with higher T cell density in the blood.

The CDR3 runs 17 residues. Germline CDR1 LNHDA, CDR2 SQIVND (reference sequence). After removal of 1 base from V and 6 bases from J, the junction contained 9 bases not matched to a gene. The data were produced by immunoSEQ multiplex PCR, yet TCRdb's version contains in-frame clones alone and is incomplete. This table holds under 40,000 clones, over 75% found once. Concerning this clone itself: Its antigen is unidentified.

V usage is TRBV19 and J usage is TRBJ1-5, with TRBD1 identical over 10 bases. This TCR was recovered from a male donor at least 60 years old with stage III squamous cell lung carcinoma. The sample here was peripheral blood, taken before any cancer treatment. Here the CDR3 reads CASSIGGTGALGQPQHF. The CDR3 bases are TGTGCCAGTAGTATAGGAGGGACAGGGGCTCTGGGTCAGCCCCAGCATTTT.